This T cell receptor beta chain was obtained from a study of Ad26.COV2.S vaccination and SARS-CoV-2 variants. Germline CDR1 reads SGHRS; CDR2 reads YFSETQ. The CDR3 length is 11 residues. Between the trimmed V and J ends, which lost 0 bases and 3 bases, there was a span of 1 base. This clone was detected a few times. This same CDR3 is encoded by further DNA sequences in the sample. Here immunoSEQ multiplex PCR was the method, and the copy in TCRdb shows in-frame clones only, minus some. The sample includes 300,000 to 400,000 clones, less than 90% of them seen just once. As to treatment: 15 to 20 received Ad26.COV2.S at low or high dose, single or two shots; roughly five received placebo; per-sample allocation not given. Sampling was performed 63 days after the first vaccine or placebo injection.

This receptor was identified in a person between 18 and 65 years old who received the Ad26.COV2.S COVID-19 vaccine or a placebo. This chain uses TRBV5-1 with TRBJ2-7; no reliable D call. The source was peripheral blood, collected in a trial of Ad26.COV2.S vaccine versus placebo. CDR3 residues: CASSLDYEQYF. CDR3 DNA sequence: TGCGCCAGCAGCTTGGACTACGAGCAGTACTTC.